Sequencing of this T cell receptor (beta chain) was carried out in a study of T cells in Graves' hyperthyroidism and ophthalmopathy. Study information: Once the initial diagnosis was made, peripheral blood was obtained before any treatment. Study-level results: Ophthalmopathy stood apart from stable hyperthyroidism in a 13 V-J model. In blood, most of the thyroid clonotypes expanded above 0.001 were also present.

Source material for PBMCs was less than 12 ml fresh peripheral blood. This clonotype occurred a few times. The antigen is not known. Amplification yielded TCR beta CDR3 regions, with RNA transcripts as the source. The TCR CDR3 was amplified in a first-round RT-PCR using the HTBI primer set. One entry per CDR3 protein results from TCRdb running MiXCR on the multiplex PCR reads. The top ten hold 25% to 30% of the sample, which has approximately 380,000 distinct CDR3 sequences, over 13% seen once. The CDR3 is made up of 12 amino acids. Deletions cut 7 bases from V and 3 bases from J, with 13 bases between. From germline, CDR1 is SQVTM and CDR2 ANQGSEA.

The TCR sequence derives from a man between 50 and 59 years old with Graves' ophthalmopathy. This chain uses TRBV29-1 with TRBJ2-7; D not certain. The source material was blood. The CDR3 DNA sequence: TGCAGCGCGAGGCTAGTGAACTACGAGCAGTACTTC. This encodes CSARLVNYEQYF.